Sequencing of this TCR beta chain was carried out in a study of blood T cell repertoires in COVID-19. At the level of the study: From the United States, Italy and Spain came samples of acute and convalescent COVID-19.

Enrolment of Seattle patients took place during active infection, and they were followed longitudinally. Trimming pared 0 bases from V and 6 bases from J, leaving 16 bases between. The CDR3 is 17 amino acids. Germline V gives CDR1 SGHTS, CDR2 YDEGEE. Clones were sequenced by immunoSEQ multiplex PCR, and TCRdb holds only the in-frame ones, with some missing. Of a few hundred thousand clones listed, about 90% are singletons. The chain joins TRBV5-8 to TRBJ1-6; a weak D match, TRBD1 (5 bases). The origin of this receptor is a person between 18 and 35 years old with COVID-19, enrolled during active disease. The sample comprised peripheral blood. The CDR3, as DNA: TGTGCCAGCAGCTTGGAAGTAAGGGGCGCAAGTAATTCACCCCTCCACTTT. Protein sequence: CASSLEVRGASNSPLHF.